Sequencing of this TCR beta chain was carried out in a study of OX40 agonist ivuxolimab in advanced cancers. Only in-frame clones appear in the TCRdb table, and some are missing; sequencing was by immunoSEQ multiplex PCR. The repertoire holds 30,000 to 45,000 clones, with about 79% as singletons. This CDR3 has 15 amino acids. Looked up from germline, CDR1 is SGHTA and CDR2 is FQGNSA. V was clipped by 1 base and J by 1 base; unmatched bases: 4. Autoimmune disease history or systemic immunosuppression disqualified patients. Note on this clone: Antigen specificity is unknown.

The study, taken as a whole, reports: Circulating CD4+ and CD8+ T cells showed clonal expansion by week 6 at 0.1 to 3.0 mg/kg. Expanded peripheral T-cell antigen specificity went undetermined.

The genes are TRBV7-2 and TRBJ2-7; 7 nucleotides align to TRBD2. The clonotype originates from an adult with an advanced solid tumor such as melanoma, head and neck, liver or kidney cancer. The sample here was CD4+ or CD8+ T cells sorted from blood, taken in a trial of the OX40 agonist ivuxolimab. CDR3 in DNA: TGTGCCAGCAGCTTAGGGCGGGGGTCATCCTACGAGCAGTACGTC. Protein: CASSLGRGSSYEQYV.